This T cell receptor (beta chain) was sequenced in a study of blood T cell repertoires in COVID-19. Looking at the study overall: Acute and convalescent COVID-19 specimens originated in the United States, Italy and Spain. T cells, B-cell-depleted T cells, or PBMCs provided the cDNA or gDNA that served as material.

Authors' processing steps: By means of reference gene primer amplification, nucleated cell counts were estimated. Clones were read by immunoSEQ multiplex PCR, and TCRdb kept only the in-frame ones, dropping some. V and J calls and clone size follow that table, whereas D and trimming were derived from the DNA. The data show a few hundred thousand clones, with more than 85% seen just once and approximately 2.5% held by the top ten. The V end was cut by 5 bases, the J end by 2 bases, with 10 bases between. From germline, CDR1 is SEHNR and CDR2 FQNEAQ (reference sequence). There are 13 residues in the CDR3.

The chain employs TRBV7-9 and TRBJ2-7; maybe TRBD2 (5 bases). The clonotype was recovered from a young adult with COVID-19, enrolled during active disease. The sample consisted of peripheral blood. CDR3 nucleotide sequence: TGTGCCAGCAGCCACGGGATGGCCTACGAGCAGTACTTC. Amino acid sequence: CASSHGMAYEQYF.